What follows are 22 T cell receptor beta chains derived from one specimen sequenced in a study of T cell repertoires in cytomegalovirus infection. Each CDR3 protein gets one entry after TCRdb re-called the reads with MiXCR. This sample yields around 530,000 distinct CDR3 sequences, of which around a quarter are seen a single time; approximately 13% belongs to the top ten. Source material: PBMCs. The receptor source for this set is a human donor in good health (CMV status not recorded). Some clones in this sample may be carry-over from other donors' samples.

The V and J genes are TRBV5-6 and TRBJ1-1; D remains unclear. Trimming removed 1 base from V and 7 bases from J, with 8 bases in between. The CDR3 loop spans 12 amino acids. Germline loops: CDR1 SGHDT, CDR2 YYEEEE. The CDR3 DNA reads as TGTGCCAGCAGCTTGAACACAGTTGAAGCTTTCTTT. This encodes CASSLNTVEAFF.

This clonotype has a handful of counts. The V gene is TRBV11-2, the J gene TRBJ1-6, with D uncertain. Germline V gives CDR1 SGHAT, CDR2 FQNNGV. The CDR3 loop spans 16 amino acids. V lost 3 bases and J lost 7, with 16 bases in between. The CDR3, as DNA: TGTGCCAGCAGCTTGGTGGGAAACCCTGTAAATTCACCCCTCCACTTT. It codes for CASSLVGNPVNSPLHF.

This rearrangement joins TRBV28 to TRBJ1-3, with TRBD1 matching 7 bases. This CDR3 comprises 15 residues. Trimming at V came to 6 bases and at J to 0 bases, leaving 5 bases not matched to a gene. Germline assignment: CDR1 MDHEN and CDR2 SYDVKM. The CDR3 reads CASSSQGDSGNTIYF. As DNA, the CDR3 is TGTGCCAGCAGCAGCCAGGGGGACTCTGGAAACACCATATATTTT.

This clonotype was seen many times. CDR3 region: CASSQPTEQFF. DNA of the CDR3: TGTGCCAGCAGCCAGCCCACGGAGCAGTTCTTC. The rearrangement links TRBV7-2 to TRBJ2-1; D call uncertain. The V gene lost 5 bases and the J gene lost 10 bases, with 9 bases spanning the gap. The V gene's germline CDR1 is SGHTA and CDR2 FQGNSA. This CDR3 contains 11 residues.

The CDR3 here is CASSDGLAGGRRPDTQYF. The CDR3 DNA reads TGTGCCAGTAGCGACGGACTAGCGGGAGGGCGGCGCCCAGATACGCAGTATTTT. This rearrangement joins TRBV19 to TRBJ2-3, with 15 bases lining up with TRBD2. The J segment lost 4 bases and the V segment lost 6 bases, leaving 11 bases of the junction unmatched. Germline V gene lookup returns CDR1 LNHDA and CDR2 SQIVND (reference sequence). CDR3 size: 18 residues.

This clonotype has just a few counts. The chain carries TRBV7-2 and TRBJ2-1, with D tentatively TRBD2 (5 bases). V was shortened by 5 bases and J by 2 bases, with 13 bases between the two germline ends. This CDR3 comprises 15 residues. Per germline, CDR1 SGHTA and CDR2 FQGNSA. The CDR3 loop is CASSLGEAAYNEQFF. DNA for the CDR3: TGTGCCAGCAGCCTCGGAGAAGCGGCCTACAATGAGCAGTTCTTC.

This clonotype occurred a few times. V is TRBV6-1 and J is TRBJ1-2; weak D call: TRBD1 (6 bases). From germline, CDR1 is MNHNS and CDR2 SASEGT. This CDR3 contains 12 residues. The ends were cut back, 6 bases at V and 8 bases at J, with 13 bases in the middle. DNA of the CDR3: TGTGCCAGCAGCCTACAGGGTTCCGGCTACACCTTC. Its translation is CASSLQGSGYTF.

V and J are TRBV7-6 and TRBJ2-5; 10 bases are a match to TRBD2. Trimming cost V 2 bases and J 4 bases; bases outside gene matches: 4. The CDR3 runs 15 residues. The germline gives CDR1 SGHVS, CDR2 FNYEAQ. The CDR3, as DNA: TGTGCCAGCAGCTTAACTAGCGGGAAAGGAGAGACCCAGTACTTC. This translates into CASSLTSGKGETQYF.

This clonotype turned up a few times. The CDR3 protein is CSAIGTSGRGVEETQYF. CDR3 nucleotides: TGCAGTGCTATCGGGACTAGCGGGAGAGGGGTCGAGGAGACCCAGTACTTC. This chain joins TRBV20-1 and TRBJ2-5; 14 nucleotides agree with TRBD2. The V segment lost 4 bases and the J segment 5 bases; nucleotides outside the gene matches: 12. The CDR3 totals 17 residues. Germline lookup yields CDR1 DFQATT and CDR2 SNEGSKA (reference sequence).

This clonotype has only a few counts. The gene calls are TRBV27 and TRBJ1-6; D not certain. With 4 bases removed from V and 8 bases from J, the gap between germline ends came to 12 bases. Germline loops: CDR1 MNHEY, CDR2 SMNVEV (reference sequence). This CDR3 region has 14 residues. CDR3 region: CASSSGEADSPLHF. The CDR3 DNA sequence: TGTGCCAGCAGTTCAGGAGAGGCGGATTCACCCCTCCACTTT.

The chain couples TRBV2 to TRBJ2-1, with D perhaps matching TRBD1 (5 bases). Trimming pared 3 bases from V and 5 bases from J, leaving 5 bases between. Germline CDR1 is SNHLY and CDR2 is FYNNEI. This CDR3 has 12 amino acids. The CDR3, as DNA: TGTGCCAGCAGTGACAGGGACAATGAGCAGTTCTTC. It yields the protein CASSDRDNEQFF.

The chain joins TRBV29-1 to TRBJ2-1; tentative D call: TRBD1 (7 bases). Germline V gene data show CDR1 as SQVTM and CDR2 as ANQGSEA. V was clipped by 3 bases and J by 2 bases, with 11 bases between them. This CDR3 contains 14 residues. As DNA, the CDR3 is TGCAGCGTTGATCGCGGGACAGCCTACAATGAGCAGTTCTTC. Amino acids: CSVDRGTAYNEQFF.

The V and J genes are TRBV9 and TRBJ1-1; 9 bases align to TRBD1. Trimming cost V 0 bases and J 3 bases; bases outside gene matches: 0. Germline CDR1 SGDLS, CDR2 YYNGEE. This CDR3 is built from 14 residues. CDR3 protein: CASSVGTGDTEAFF. The CDR3 nucleotides read TGTGCCAGCAGCGTAGGGACAGGGGACACTGAAGCTTTCTTT.

This clonotype was observed at least ten times. The chain joins TRBV7-8 to TRBJ1-1, with TRBD1 as a possible D gene (6 bases). The CDR3 sequence is 14 residues long. Trimming removed 4 bases at V and 1 base at J, with 10 bases between. In germline, CDR1 is SGHVS, CDR2 FQNEAQ. The CDR3 region is CASSWGHKNTEAFF. In DNA form, the CDR3 reads TGTGCCAGCAGCTGGGGACACAAGAACACTGAAGCTTTCTTT.

The chain employs TRBV27 and TRBJ1-4, with 9 nucleotides matching TRBD1. The germline gives CDR1 MNHEY, CDR2 SMNVEV (reference sequence). V shed 3 bases, J shed 5 bases, and the junction held 4 bases outside the gene matches. The CDR3 consists of 15 residues. CDR3 sequence reads: CASSFDRGGNEKLFF. CDR3 bases: TGTGCCAGCAGTTTCGACAGGGGGGGCAATGAAAAACTGTTTTTT.

This clonotype was counted only a few times. V usage is TRBV19 and J usage is TRBJ1-1; TRBD1 matches at 11 bases. The V gene's germline CDR1 is LNHDA and CDR2 SQIVND (reference sequence). The CDR3 has 17 amino acids. Trimming cost V 4 bases and J 1 base; bases outside gene matches: 8. The chain's CDR3 is CASSTRTGGNRNTEAFF. DNA of the CDR3: TGTGCCAGTAGTACCCGGACAGGGGGCAATCGGAACACTGAAGCTTTCTTT.

DNA of the CDR3: TGTGCCATCAACTCCCTCGGAGGGGGTGATGAGCAGTTCTTC. It specifies CAINSLGGGDEQFF. The chain is built from TRBV6-6 and TRBJ2-1; D could derive from TRBD1 or TRBD2 (6 bases each). CDR1 is MNHNY, CDR2 SVGAGI, per germline (reference sequence). V lost 10 bases and J lost 8, with 21 bases in between. The CDR3 totals 14 residues.

This clonotype was recorded at least ten times. The J gene is TRBJ2-1, the V gene TRBV7-6, with D possibly TRBD2 on 6 matching bases. Germline V gives CDR1 SGHVS, CDR2 FNYEAQ. The CDR3 length is 18 residues. V was clipped by 1 base and J by 0 bases, with 16 bases between them. The CDR3 loop reads CASSLEPRGTSSYNEQFF. The DNA for the CDR3 is TGTGCCAGCAGCTTAGAACCCCGGGGGACGAGCTCCTACAATGAGCAGTTCTTC. The full variable domain, in which reference TRBV7-6 and TRBJ2-1 provide the parts outside the CDR3, is GAGVSQSPRYKVTKRGQDVALRCDPISGHVSLYWYRQALGQGPEFLTYFNYEAQQDKSGLPNDRFSAERPEGSISTLTIQRTEQRDSAMYRCASSLEPRGTSSYNEQFFGPGTRLTVL.

This clonotype showed up many times. The J gene is TRBJ1-1, the V gene TRBV10-3, with 7 bases fitting TRBD1. Germline assignment: CDR1 ENHRY and CDR2 SYGVKD. The CDR3 loop spans 13 amino acids. J gave up 1 base and V 7 bases, and 3 bases lay outside the gene matches. CDR3 in DNA: TGTGCCATCAATGGACAGGAGAACACTGAAGCTTTCTTT. It specifies CAINGQENTEAFF.

This clonotype was recorded many times. The rearrangement links TRBV7-2 to TRBJ1-3; no clear D. Trimming took 2 bases from V and 2 from J, leaving 4 bases between them. The CDR3 is made up of 13 amino acids. Germline loops: CDR1 SGHTA, CDR2 FQGNSA. CDR3 nucleotides: TGTGCCAGCAGCTTAAAGACTGGAAACACCATATATTTT. Amino acid sequence: CASSLKTGNTIYF.

This rearrangement joins TRBV6-1 to TRBJ1-5, with 10 bases fitting TRBD1. CDR1 MNHNS and CDR2 SASEGT come from the germline V gene. After removal of 0 bases from V and 3 bases from J, the junction contained 5 bases not matched to a gene. This CDR3 spans 17 amino acids. This chain's CDR3 is CASSEAWDRGYNQPQHF. For the CDR3, the DNA is TGTGCCAGCAGTGAAGCTTGGGACAGGGGATACAATCAGCCCCAGCATTTT.

In this sample, this clonotype turned up a few times. The chain combines TRBV29-1 with TRBJ1-2; 8 bases are a match to TRBD1. Germline V gene data show CDR1 as SQVTM and CDR2 as ANQGSEA. This CDR3 has 14 amino acids. V trimming: 2 bases; J trimming: 3 bases; junction bases outside the gene matches: 5. This CDR3 reads CSVEPTGGDYGYTF. Written as DNA, the CDR3 is TGCAGCGTTGAACCTACAGGGGGGGACTATGGCTACACCTTC. The whole variable domain, filled in from reference TRBV29-1 and TRBJ1-2, reads SAVISQKPSRDICQRGTSLTIQCQVDSQVTMMFWYRQQPGQSLTLIATANQGSEATYESGFVIDKFPISRPNLTFSTLTVSNMSPEDSSIYLCSVEPTGGDYGYTFGSGTRLTVV.